The 8 T cell receptor beta chains reported below all come from one sample, sequenced in a study of PD-L1 blockade in urothelial cancer. Data came from immunoSEQ multiplex PCR; TCRdb stores just in-frame clones and leaves some out. This sample has about 50,000 clones, with about 86% found just once. Time point specified: peripheral blood 6 weeks after treatment start. Sequencing was performed on PBMCs, taken around atezolizumab (anti-PD-L1) treatment. These receptors all stem from a man between 60 and 70 years old with urothelial cancer.

The chain carries TRBV11-2 and TRBJ2-6, with TRBD1 matching over 8 bases. This CDR3 region has 17 residues. Trimming took 1 base from V and 4 from J; bases not matched to a gene: 6. Germline loops: CDR1 SGHAT, CDR2 FQNNGV. The CDR3 DNA reads TGTGCCAGCAGCTTAGTTCGGACAGGGACCGGGGCCAACGTCCTGACTTTC. Translating gives CASSLVRTGTGANVLTF.

This rearrangement joins TRBV9 to TRBJ2-1; TRBD1 is a possible D gene (6 bases). The CDR3 loop spans 15 amino acids. The ends were cut back, 4 bases at V and 5 bases at J, with 16 bases in the middle. Germline CDR1 SGDLS, CDR2 YYNGEE. The CDR3 reads CASSPSFQGNNEQFF. CDR3 sequence (DNA): TGTGCCAGCAGCCCGTCATTTCAGGGGAACAATGAGCAGTTCTTC.

The gene calls are TRBV10-3 and TRBJ2-2, with TRBD1 matching 7 bases. After removal of 7 bases from V and 4 bases from J, the junction contained 6 bases not matched to a gene. The CDR3 covers 14 residues. Germline V gives CDR1 ENHRY, CDR2 SYGVKD. The CDR3, as DNA: TGTGCCATCAAAGGGGGACAGATCACCGGGGAGCTGTTTTTT. Translated: CAIKGGQITGELFF.

The chain employs TRBV7-2 and TRBJ1-6; 8 nucleotides match TRBD1. Germline lookup yields CDR1 SGHTA and CDR2 FQGNSA. There are 19 residues in the CDR3. The ends lost 2 bases at V and 1 base at J; junction bases unmatched: 10. CDR3 DNA: TGTGCCAGCAGCTTAAATCGGGCAGGGGGCGGGTCCTATAATTCACCCCTCCACTTT. Residues: CASSLNRAGGGSYNSPLHF.

This chain connects TRBV4-1 to TRBJ1-1; the D gene is possibly TRBD1 (5 bases). Germline V gives CDR1 MGHRA, CDR2 YSYEKL. The CDR3 has 14 residues. The germline V and J ends were trimmed by 4 bases and 6 bases, with 15 bases remaining between them. CDR3 sequence: CASSLGPWGSEAFF. The CDR3 nucleotides are TGCGCCAGCAGCCTCGGACCCTGGGGCTCTGAAGCTTTCTTT.

This chain connects TRBV7-9 to TRBJ2-5; possible D gene TRBD1, 6 bases. The germline V gene encodes CDR1 SEHNR and CDR2 FQNEAQ (reference sequence). The CDR3 has 15 amino acids. The V end was cut by 5 bases, the J end by 2 bases, with 15 bases between. As DNA, the CDR3 is TGTGCCAGCAGCCCCCGCCAGGGGTGGCAAGAGACCCAGTACTTC. Translated: CASSPRQGWQETQYF.

The J gene is TRBJ1-2, the V gene TRBV6-1; D gene ambiguous. This CDR3 spans 13 amino acids. Trimming removed 7 bases from V and 4 bases from J, with 13 bases in between. Per germline, CDR1 MNHNS and CDR2 SASEGT. CDR3 loop: CASNADSVYGYTF. In DNA, the CDR3 is TGTGCCAGCAATGCGGACTCCGTCTATGGCTACACCTTC.

The chain has TRBV5-1 and TRBJ2-3; a weak D match, TRBD2 (6 bases). Germline V gene lookup returns CDR1 SGHRS and CDR2 YFSETQ. This CDR3 is built from 14 residues. Trimming took 3 bases from V and 0 from J, leaving 8 bases between them. DNA for the CDR3: TGCGCCAGCAGCTCCGGGAGTAGCACAGATACGCAGTATTTT. Translating it yields CASSSGSSTDTQYF.